Listed below are T cell receptor beta chains from one sample, sequenced in a study of OX40 agonist ivuxolimab in advanced cancers. Sequencing was performed with immunoSEQ multiplex PCR; in TCRdb, only in-frame clones are kept and a portion is missing. The profile shows about 26,000 clones, more than 70% of them singletons. Sequencing used CD4+ or CD8+ T cells sorted from blood, obtained in a trial of the OX40 agonist ivuxolimab. These receptors originate from an adult with an advanced solid tumor such as melanoma, head and neck, liver or kidney cancer. Each CDR3 is given with its conserved first and last residue. D genes are given only for firm matches. The size field is filled for only some rows; it gives once, few, many or a size class.

clone_size j_call d_call v_call cdr3_aa cdr3_nt
NA TRBJ1-1 NA TRBV19 CASSIPTTAMNTEAFF TGTGCCAGTAGTATCCCCACGACAGCTATGAACACTGAAGCTTTCTTT
NA TRBJ1-1 TRBD1 TRBV9 CASSARDRTTEAFF TGTGCCAGCAGCGCCCGGGACAGGACCACTGAAGCTTTCTTT
NA TRBJ1-5 TRBD1 TRBV7-2 CASSFEQGAQPQHF TGTGCCAGCAGCTTTGAACAGGGGGCCCAGCCCCAGCATTTT
NA TRBJ2-5 NA TRBV19 CASSRGGAPQETQYF TGTGCCAGTAGTCGAGGGGGGGCCCCCCAAGAGACCCAGTACTTC
NA TRBJ2-3 NA TRBV11-2 CASSPRTDSTDTQYF TGTGCCAGCAGCCCCAGGACGGACTCCACAGATACGCAGTATTTT
NA TRBJ2-5 NA TRBV7-7 CASSPDSFQTQYF TGTGCCAGCAGCCCGGACAGTTTTCAGACCCAGTACTTC
NA TRBJ2-5 NA TRBV7-2 CASSLFPRAGIQETQYF TGTGCCAGCAGCTTATTCCCCCGGGCAGGAATACAAGAGACCCAGTACTTC
NA TRBJ2-7 TRBD2 TRBV10-1 CASSLAGDRNEQYF TGCGCCAGCAGCCTAGCGGGGGATCGGAACGAGCAGTACTTC
few TRBJ1-5 NA TRBV27 CASSTGTYNQPQHF TGTGCCAGCAGCACCGGGACCTACAATCAGCCCCAGCATTTT
NA TRBJ1-3 NA TRBV6-1 CASSDWGVVSGNTIYF TGTGCCAGCAGTGATTGGGGGGTAGTCTCTGGAAACACCATATATTTT
NA TRBJ1-5 NA TRBV7-9 CASSLNRKQPQHF TGTGCCAGCAGCTTAAACAGAAAACAGCCCCAGCATTTT
NA TRBJ2-2 NA TRBV7-2 CASSLAGGPGNTGELFF TGTGCCAGCAGCTTAGCGGGGGGGCCCGGGAACACCGGGGAGCTGTTTTTT
NA TRBJ2-3 NA TRBV5-1 CASSLVTDTQYF TGCGCCAGCAGCTTGGTGACAGATACGCAGTATTTT
NA TRBJ1-3 NA TRBV10-3 CAISDLGRAQSFSGSTIYF TGTGCCATCAGTGACCTAGGCAGGGCCCAAAGCTTCTCTGGAAGCACCATATATTTT
NA TRBJ2-2 NA TRBV4-1 CASSQRGPNTGELFF TGCGCCAGCAGCCAGAGGGGACCTAACACCGGGGAGCTGTTTTTT
NA TRBJ1-5 TRBD1 TRBV7-9 CASSFGQGARPQHF TGTGCCAGCAGCTTCGGACAGGGGGCGAGGCCCCAGCATTTT
NA TRBJ2-7 NA TRBV6-1 CASSGAGPPNEQYF TGTGCCAGCAGTGGCGCGGGGCCCCCGAACGAGCAGTACTTC
NA TRBJ1-1 TRBD1 TRBV30 CAWKGGRDTEAFF TGTGCCTGGAAAGGGGGCAGGGACACTGAAGCTTTCTTT
NA TRBJ1-4 TRBD1 TRBV28 CASRRDSLYEKLFF TGTGCCAGCAGGAGGGACAGTCTTTACGAAAAACTGTTTTTT
NA TRBJ1-4 NA TRBV6-5 CASSYSLGGGEKLFF TGTGCCAGCAGTTACTCACTGGGGGGTGGTGAAAAACTGTTTTTT
NA TRBJ2-7 NA TRBV4-3 CASSLSIVNAYEQYF TGCGCCAGCAGCCTTTCCATAGTCAACGCCTACGAGCAGTACTTC
NA TRBJ2-7 NA TRBV19 CDKMRRAHEQYF TGTGATAAAATGCGCAGGGCCCACGAGCAGTACTTC
few TRBJ1-1 NA TRBV10-3 CAIRENTEAFF TGTGCCATCAGAGAGAACACTGAAGCTTTCTTT
NA TRBJ2-1 NA TRBV7-6 CASSRGAHNEQFF TGTGCCAGCAGTAGGGGGGCCCACAATGAGCAGTTCTTC
NA TRBJ1-2 NA TRBV9 CASSPAVGGGIGYTF TGTGCCAGCAGCCCCGCTGTGGGGGGAGGGATCGGCTACACCTTC
NA TRBJ2-7 TRBD2 TRBV5-3 CARSRGLAGGFVYEQYF TGTGCCAGAAGCCGAGGACTAGCGGGGGGATTCGTCTACGAGCAGTACTTC
NA TRBJ2-7 TRBD1 TRBV19 CASSGTGGYEQYF TGTGCCAGTAGTGGGACAGGGGGCTACGAGCAGTACTTC
NA TRBJ2-7 TRBD1 TRBV11-2 CASSPRTGGEYEQYF TGTGCCAGCAGCCCCAGGACAGGGGGAGAGTACGAGCAGTACTTC
NA TRBJ2-1 NA TRBV4-2 CASSQGGGSSYNEQFF TGTGCCAGCAGCCAAGGGGGCGGGTCCTCCTACAATGAGCAGTTCTTC
NA TRBJ1-1 NA TRBV2 CASSQGYTEAFF TGTGCCAGCAGTCAGGGGTACACTGAAGCTTTCTTT
NA TRBJ1-5 NA TRBV7-9 CASSSPNQPQHF TGTGCCAGCAGCTCACCGAATCAGCCCCAGCATTTT
NA TRBJ2-6 TRBD1 TRBV10-3 CAISELAGGSGANVLTF TGTGCCATCAGTGAGCTGGCAGGGGGCTCCGGGGCCAACGTCCTGACTTTC
NA TRBJ2-3 NA TRBV10-2 CATNAGRSDTQYF TGCGCCACAAACGCCGGGCGATCAGATACGCAGTATTTT
NA TRBJ1-1 NA TRBV9 CASSRSGGEEAFF TGTGCCAGCTCCAGGTCAGGCGGGGAAGAAGCTTTCTTT
NA TRBJ2-1 NA TRBV18 CASSGPELTGRNEQFF TGTGCCAGCTCAGGTCCGGAACTTACTGGTAGGAATGAGCAGTTCTTC
NA TRBJ1-2 NA TRBV4-2 CASSQTQTGNNGYTF TGTGCCAGCAGCCAAACGCAAACAGGGAATAATGGCTACACCTTC
NA TRBJ2-4 NA TRBV6-5 CASSYEKGAKNIQYF TGTGCCAGCAGTTATGAAAAAGGGGCCAAAAACATTCAGTACTTC
few TRBJ2-7 NA TRBV27 CASSLLVEQYF TGTGCCAGCAGCCTTCTAGTGGAGCAGTACTTC
few TRBJ2-3 TRBD2 TRBV5-4 CASSSRLAGGADTQYF TGTGCCAGCAGCTCCAGACTAGCGGGCGGGGCAGATACGCAGTATTTT
NA TRBJ1-1 NA TRBV5-4 CASSSGGALNTEAFF TGTGCCAGCAGCAGCGGGGGGGCGTTGAACACTGAAGCTTTCTTT
few TRBJ2-5 NA TRBV2 CASKKGTVQETQYF TGTGCCAGCAAAAAAGGGACTGTTCAAGAGACCCAGTACTTC
NA TRBJ1-5 TRBD1 TRBV10-3 CAIRGTGGGQPQHF TGTGCCATCAGAGGGACAGGGGGAGGTCAGCCCCAGCATTTT
once TRBJ2-3 NA TRBV5-1 CASSLEGSGGTDTQYF TGCGCCAGCAGCTTGGAAGGCAGCGGAGGCACAGATACGCAGTATTTT
NA TRBJ1-1 TRBD1 TRBV2 CASSQTGAPEAFF TGTGCCAGCAGCCAGACAGGGGCCCCTGAAGCTTTCTTT
few TRBJ1-1 NA TRBV15 CATSSGRKRSEAFF TGTGCCACCAGCAGTGGACGGAAACGGTCTGAAGCTTTCTTT